This T cell receptor (beta chain) stems from a study of blood T cell repertoires in COVID-19. Study information: From the United States, Italy and Spain came samples of acute and convalescent COVID-19. PBMCs, B-cell-depleted T cells, or T cells provided the cDNA or gDNA that made up the material.

This clone was counted only a few times. In the authors' methods: The assay estimated nucleated cells by amplifying reference gene primers. Profiling relied on immunoSEQ multiplex PCR, and the TCRdb table lists in-frame clones only, not all of them. V and J calls and clone size come straight from that table; D and trimming were deduced from the DNA. The table has 200,000 to 250,000 clones, 86% seen once. Per the germline V gene, CDR1 is LNHNV and CDR2 is YYDKDF (reference sequence). The CDR3 sequence is 15 residues long. V shed 0 bases and J shed 1 base, with 9 bases lying between them. Sequencing was performed on peripheral blood. The chain links TRBV15 to TRBJ1-1; possible D gene TRBD1, 5 bases. The TCR was taken from an elderly man with acute or convalescent COVID-19. Here the CDR3 reads CATSRDRQTNTEAFF. The CDR3, as DNA: TGTGCCACCAGCAGAGATAGACAGACGAACACTGAAGCTTTCTTT.